This T cell receptor beta chain was retrieved from a study of T cells after yellow fever vaccination (dated by TCRdb to the late 2010s). Concerning the study at large: The SMART-Seq v4 Ultra Low Input RNA kit was used to prepare libraries from fractions with low cell numbers. Bulk PBMC replicates and cell subsets were isolated from blood drawn at multiple timepoints before and after both primary and secondary immunization. To follow T-cell clones before and after both primary and booster YFV17D yellow fever vaccination, bulk TCR alpha and beta repertoires underwent longitudinal sequencing. Two healthy male donors made up the cohort, one aged 18 to 29 years and the other aged 30 to 39 years. The paper as a whole reports these results and caveats: The secondary T-cell response was weaker than the primary response but faster, peaking on day 5 instead of day 15. The study included only a couple of donors, which limits how far the findings can be generalized. Because abundant contaminating clonotypes from the bulk population could be contained in FACS-sorted repertoires, computational filtering was required. After the booster, most of the clones that had expanded following primary vaccination were detected again (almost 98% of CD4 and around 90% of CD8), which suggests that memory was broadly maintained. A small share of clonotypes was detected in both CD4 and CD8 compartments, with the overlap likely arising from convergent recombination.

This clonotype was detected a few times. The target of this receptor is not known. Within one base of it there is no much larger clone, and no base qualities were kept. The germline V gene specifies SGHTA as CDR1 and FQGNSA as CDR2. Trimming removed 1 base from V and 0 bases from J, leaving 10 bases between the germline ends. Spanning cysteine to phenylalanine, the CDR3 consists of 16 amino acids. The CDR3 DNA has 48 bases and is translated from base 1. The sample's treatment or condition label, decoded: live attenuated yellow fever vaccine strain. At each blood-draw timepoint, two biological replicates of bulk PBMCs were obtained. A standard Ficoll-Paque protocol was used to isolate PBMCs from peripheral blood. RNA was extracted with TriZol from bulk PBMCs, CD4 and CD8 fractions, and dextramer-positive and dextramer-negative fractions. TCR cDNA was synthesized by 5'RACE template switching, which introduced a universal primer site and unique molecular identifiers. Priming of cDNA synthesis was performed from both the TCR alpha and TCR beta constant segments. Libraries were amplified in two PCR steps, with sample barcodes and sequencing adapters added in the second step. Sequencing of libraries was done on Illumina HiSeq 2500 (2x100 bp) or NovaSeq (2x150 bp). In the paper's pipeline: Reads were demultiplexed and collapsed into UMI consensus sequences with MIGEC, and V(D)J alignment was performed with MiXCR. Vaccine-responding clonotypes were defined with edgeR using replicate PBMC samples, requiring FDR below 0.01 and a log2 fold change above 5 up to day 15. CD4 or CD8 identity was assigned to each bulk clonotype according to whether the clonotype was present at higher abundance in the sequenced CD4 repertoire or the sequenced CD8 repertoire. TCRdb handled the public reads itself, with Q25 trimming in fastp and clone calling in MiXCR, and kept productive beta chains. Rows are combined by CDR3 protein, so each entry shows the most common genes and DNA. TCRdb's processing, not the study's, gives the V and J calls here. The sample table lists approximately 550,000 distinct CDR3 sequences, 15% to 20% of them with a count of one. Roughly an eighth of the sample is held by the ten biggest clonotypes.

The material sequenced was PBMCs, taken 15 days after the yellow fever booster vaccination. The chain joins TRBV7-2 to TRBJ2-1; no D segment can be confidently identified. The clonotype originates from a man aged 25 to 40 who received the YFV17D yellow fever vaccine. The CDR3 here reads CASSLGAASSYNEQFF. The DNA sequence is given as TGTGCCAGCAGCTTAGGGGCCGCGAGCTCCTACAATGAGCAGTTCTTC.